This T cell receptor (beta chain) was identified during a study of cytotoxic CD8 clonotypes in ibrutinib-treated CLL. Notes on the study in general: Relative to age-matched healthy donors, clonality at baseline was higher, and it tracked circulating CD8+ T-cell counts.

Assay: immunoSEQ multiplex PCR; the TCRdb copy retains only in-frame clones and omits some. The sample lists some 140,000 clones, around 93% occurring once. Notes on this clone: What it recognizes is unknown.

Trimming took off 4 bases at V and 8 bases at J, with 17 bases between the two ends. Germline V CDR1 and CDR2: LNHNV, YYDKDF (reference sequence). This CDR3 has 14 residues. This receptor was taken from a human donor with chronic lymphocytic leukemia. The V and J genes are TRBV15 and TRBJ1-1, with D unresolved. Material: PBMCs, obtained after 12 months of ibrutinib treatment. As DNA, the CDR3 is TGTGCCACCAGCAATTATCAGACGTCCCAGGAAGCTTTCTTT. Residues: CATSNYQTSQEAFF.